This TCR beta chain originates from a study of blood T cell repertoires in COVID-19. About the research overall: Donors in the United States, Italy and Spain gave samples during acute or convalescent COVID-19. Sample material is recorded as cDNA or gDNA derived from T cells, B-cell-depleted T cells, or PBMCs.

Trimming removed 5 bases from V and 6 bases from J, with 9 bases in between. The CDR3 runs to 12 residues. Looked up from germline, CDR1 is KGHDR and CDR2 is SFDVKD. Original analysis: Amplification with reference gene primers provided the estimates of nucleated cell counts. The protocol was immunoSEQ multiplex PCR, while the TCRdb copy is restricted to in-frame clones and leaves out a portion. V and J calls and clone size are given by that table; D and trimming were obtained from the DNA. This table has more than 100,000 clones, around 89% appearing once. Sequenced material: peripheral blood. The TCR originated in a man aged 70-80 years with active COVID-19. The chain employs TRBV24-1 and TRBJ1-2; maybe TRBD1 (5 bases). The CDR3 region is CATSAGLDGYTF. In DNA form, the CDR3 reads TGTGCCACCAGTGCAGGGCTTGATGGCTACACCTTC.